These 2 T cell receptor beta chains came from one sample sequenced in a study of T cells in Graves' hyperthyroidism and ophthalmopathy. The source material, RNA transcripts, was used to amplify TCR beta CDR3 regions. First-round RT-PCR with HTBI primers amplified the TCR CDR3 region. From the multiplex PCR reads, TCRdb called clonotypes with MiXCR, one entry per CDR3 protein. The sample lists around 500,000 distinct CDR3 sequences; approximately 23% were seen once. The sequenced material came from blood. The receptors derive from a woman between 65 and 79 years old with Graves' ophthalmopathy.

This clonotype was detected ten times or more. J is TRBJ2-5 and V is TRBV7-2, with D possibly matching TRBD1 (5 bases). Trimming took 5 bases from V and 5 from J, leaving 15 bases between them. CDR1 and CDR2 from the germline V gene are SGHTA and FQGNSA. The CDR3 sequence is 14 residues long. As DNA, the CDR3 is TGTGCCAGCAGCCAGGGAAGACATGCGGAGACCCAGTACTTC. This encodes CASSQGRHAETQYF.

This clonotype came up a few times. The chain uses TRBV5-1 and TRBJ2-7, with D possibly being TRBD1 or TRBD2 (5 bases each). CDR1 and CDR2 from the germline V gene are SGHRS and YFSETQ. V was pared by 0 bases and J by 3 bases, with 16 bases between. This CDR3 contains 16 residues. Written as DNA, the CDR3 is TGCGCCAGCAGCTTGGGGGGGAGCAGTCCCAACTACGAGCAGTACTTC. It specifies CASSLGGSSPNYEQYF.